This T cell receptor beta chain was sequenced during a study of blood T cell repertoires in COVID-19. V was pared by 4 bases and J by 6 bases, with 10 bases between. CDR1 is GTSNPN, CDR2 SVGIG, per germline (reference sequence). This CDR3 region has 12 residues. Clones were read by immunoSEQ multiplex PCR, and TCRdb kept only the in-frame ones, dropping some. The sample contains 300,000 to 350,000 clones, about nine tenths of which appear only once. Sequencing was done on a sample of PBMCs or T cells enriched from blood (not recorded which). This receptor was obtained from a young woman who had been exposed to COVID-19. The V gene is TRBV30, the J gene TRBJ1-5, with a possible D match to TRBD1 (6 bases). CDR3 loop: CAWTGESQPQHF. The DNA for the CDR3 is TGTGCCTGGACAGGGGAGAGTCAGCCCCAGCATTTT.